The 15 T cell receptor beta chains below all came from one sample that was sequenced in a study of PD-1 blockade in mismatch repair-deficient tumors. The method was immunoSEQ multiplex PCR; TCRdb's version includes in-frame clones alone and lacks a portion of them. Of more than 8,000 clones listed, roughly 87% are singletons. Time point specified: roughly eleven-day in vitro stimulation with candidate mutation-associated neoantigen peptide 1. For these receptors, no antigen is known. The specimen comprised cells cultured in vitro, sampled from a patient treated with pembrolizumab. The receptors were sampled from an adult with mismatch repair-deficient cancer.

The chain is built from TRBV30 and TRBJ1-3, with TRBD1 matching 8 bases. This CDR3 is built from 16 residues. Looked up from germline, CDR1 is GTSNPN and CDR2 is SVGIG (reference sequence). J was trimmed by 0 bases and V by 0 bases; bases with no gene match: 4. CDR3 amino acids: CAWSVQGVLSGNTIYF. CDR3 coding DNA: TGTGCCTGGAGTGTACAGGGGGTCCTCTCTGGAAACACCATATATTTT.

This clone was found once. The rearrangement uses TRBV28 and TRBJ2-5; TRBD1 matches 9 bases. Trimming removed 6 bases from V and 3 bases from J; junction bases left unmatched: 8. Germline V lookup: CDR1 MDHEN, CDR2 SYDVKM. The CDR3 consists of 15 residues. The CDR3 sequence is CASSRQTGGEETQYF. DNA for the CDR3: TGTGCCAGCAGCCGTCAGACAGGGGGGGAAGAGACCCAGTACTTC.

This chain links TRBV9 with TRBJ2-1, with D unresolved. V gave up 0 bases and J gave up 8 bases, with 12 bases separating them. Germline CDR1 and CDR2: SGDLS and YYNGEE. This CDR3 spans 14 amino acids. The CDR3 DNA sequence: TGTGCCAGCAGCGTAGACGACACGCGTGATGAGCAGTTCTTC. Translation: CASSVDDTRDEQFF.

This rearrangement joins TRBV7-8 to TRBJ1-3; D is perhaps TRBD1 (6 bases). The V gene lost 2 bases and the J gene lost 0 bases, with 14 bases spanning the gap. The germline V gene encodes CDR1 SGHVS and CDR2 FQNEAQ. The CDR3 is made up of 17 amino acids. The CDR3 bases are TGTGCCAGCAGCTTAACCATGACAGGCCCCTCTGGAAACACCATATATTTT. Its protein product is CASSLTMTGPSGNTIYF.

V is TRBV5-8 and J is TRBJ1-4; D is possibly TRBD1 (5 bases). V was shortened by 5 bases and J by 0 bases, with 11 bases between the two germline ends. CDR1 and CDR2 from the germline V gene are SGHTS and YDEGEE. The CDR3 is 15 residues long. The CDR3 region has the DNA TGTGCCAGCAGGGCGGGGGTAGCAACTAATGAAAAACTGTTTTTT. Amino acids: CASRAGVATNEKLFF.

The V gene is TRBV29-1, the J gene TRBJ2-3, with 9 bases identical to TRBD1. The CDR3 is made up of 15 amino acids. V gave up 4 bases and J gave up 4 bases; unmatched junction bases: 9. The V gene's germline CDR1 is SQVTM and CDR2 ANQGSEA. The CDR3 nucleotides read TGCAGCGTTGGCGGTCCGGGACAGGGTTCAGATACGCAGTATTTT. Protein: CSVGGPGQGSDTQYF.

The chain links TRBV6-1 to TRBJ1-1; perhaps TRBD1 as D (5 bases). The V end was cut by 4 bases, the J end by 4 bases, with 16 bases between. Germline CDR1 and CDR2: MNHNS and SASEGT. CDR3 length equals 15 residues. CDR3 residues: CASSVGGISGTEAFF. In nucleotides, the CDR3 is TGTGCCAGCAGTGTGGGGGGGATTTCGGGCACTGAAGCTTTCTTT.

This rearrangement joins TRBV5-4 to TRBJ2-6; a possible D gene is TRBD2 (6 bases). CDR3 size: 16 residues. Germline loops: CDR1 SGHNT, CDR2 YYREEE (reference sequence). V gave up 0 bases and J gave up 4 bases, with 11 bases separating them. CDR3 region: CASSLGGAGGANVLTF. The CDR3 DNA sequence: TGTGCCAGCAGCTTGGGAGGGGCGGGAGGGGCCAACGTCCTGACTTTC.

The rearrangement links TRBV15 to TRBJ2-4, with 7 positions matching TRBD2. With 11 bases clipped from V and 0 bases from J, the junction kept 10 bases outside the gene matches. The CDR3 is 15 amino acids. Germline CDR1 is LNHNV and CDR2 is YYDKDF (reference sequence). In DNA, the CDR3 is TGTGCCGCTGGGAGGGCACCGGGAGCCAAAAACATTCAGTACTTC. It specifies CAAGRAPGAKNIQYF. Using reference TRBV15 and TRBJ2-4 for the parts outside the CDR3, the full variable domain is DAMVIQNPRYQVTQFGKPVTLSCSQTLNHNVMYWYQQKSSQAPKLLFHYYDKDFNNEADTPDNFQSRRPNTSFCFLDIRSPGLGDTAMYLCAAGRAPGAKNIQYFGAGTRLSVL.

The V and J genes are TRBV27 and TRBJ2-1, with unresolved D. The CDR3 length is 12 residues. Trimming shortened V by 3 bases and J by 8 bases, and 8 bases separated the two germline ends. Looked up from germline, CDR1 is MNHEY and CDR2 is SMNVEV (reference sequence). In nucleotides, the CDR3 is TGTGCCAGCAGTTTCTCCCGCCATGAGCAGTTCTTC. It encodes CASSFSRHEQFF.

This chain uses TRBV11-2 with TRBJ1-2; TRBD1 is a possible D gene (6 bases). Trimming cost V 1 base and J 3 bases, with 18 bases left between them. The CDR3 is made up of 17 amino acids. Germline lookup yields CDR1 SGHAT and CDR2 FQNNGV. The CDR3, as DNA: TGTGCCAGCAGCTTAGTGTCCTGGGGGGCGGAAGACTATGGCTACACCTTC. Its translation is CASSLVSWGAEDYGYTF.

The CDR3 sequence is CASSFLGLSSGNTIYF. The CDR3 DNA reads as TGTGCCAGCAGCTTTCTGGGACTCAGCTCTGGAAACACCATATATTTT. The chain recombines TRBV11-2 with TRBJ1-3, with TRBD1 as a possible D gene (5 bases). V dropped 3 bases and J dropped 0 bases, with 12 bases sitting between them. Germline CDR1 and CDR2: SGHAT and FQNNGV. The CDR3 is 16 residues long.

This clone appeared a few times. This rearrangement joins TRBV9 to TRBJ2-1; D gene uncertain. V lost 0 bases and J lost 4, with 11 bases in between. CDR1 and CDR2 from the germline V gene are SGDLS and YYNGEE. CDR3 length equals 15 residues. The CDR3 is CASSVATADYNEQFF. CDR3 nucleotides: TGTGCCAGCAGCGTAGCTACGGCCGATTACAATGAGCAGTTCTTC.

This sequence joins TRBV10-2 and TRBJ1-5, with D unresolved. The V and J ends lost 6 bases and 9 bases respectively, with 12 bases between them. Germline values: CDR1 WSHSY, CDR2 SAAADI. This CDR3 contains 12 residues. As DNA, the CDR3 is TGCGCCAGCAGCCCGGAGCCGAGGCCCCAGCATTTT. Protein: CASSPEPRPQHF.

The chain has TRBV28 and TRBJ2-3; D is unresolved. CDR1 and CDR2 from the germline V gene are MDHEN and SYDVKM. The CDR3 length is 14 residues. The germline V and J ends were trimmed by 8 bases and 1 base, with 13 bases remaining between them. This chain's CDR3 is CASGLGQGTDTQYF. CDR3 nucleotides: TGTGCCAGCGGGCTAGGGCAGGGCACAGATACGCAGTATTTT.